This TCR beta chain was observed in a study of tumor-infiltrating lymphocytes in primary liver carcinoma. This clonotype showed up just once. The antigen remains undetermined. This likely comes from a read error, as the CDR3 has no conserved phenylalanine or tryptophan at its end. The DNA is left out, because the CDR3 cannot be placed on it with certainty; the CDR3 is given as TCRdb lists it. The CDR3 spans 14 amino acids, including both terminal residues. Germline V lookup: CDR1 SGHKS, CDR2 YYEKEE (reference sequence). Production of TCR beta cDNA used around 500 ng total RNA together with a constant-region primer. Three nested multiplex PCR rounds, a slightly modified ARM-PCR, produced the libraries for TCR beta. The first two PCR rounds used TRBV1-TRBV30 primers with a Cbeta primer, about 9 cycles each. TCRdb re-called the multiplex PCR reads with MiXCR, one entry per CDR3 protein. The sample gives tens of thousands of distinct CDR3 sequences, 71% of which show up once; 25% to 40% is in the top ten.

Unsorted bulk tissue of about 20-30 mg yielded co-extracted RNA and DNA. Treatment-naive at the time, the patients had chronic HBV infection. Study conclusions and caveats: Blood's top-250-clone fraction was significantly lower than that of tumors (p = 0.039). Overlap between tumor regions exceeded overlap of tumor with adjacent tissue or blood.

This sequence originates from a woman in her twenties or thirties with primary liver carcinoma and hepatitis B virus infection. The chain couples TRBV5-5 to TRBJ1-6. The sequencing sample was made of liver tumor tissue from sampling region 3. The subset here: tumor region T3, left-lateral pole. The CDR3 sequence: CASSLDVSNSLPHY.